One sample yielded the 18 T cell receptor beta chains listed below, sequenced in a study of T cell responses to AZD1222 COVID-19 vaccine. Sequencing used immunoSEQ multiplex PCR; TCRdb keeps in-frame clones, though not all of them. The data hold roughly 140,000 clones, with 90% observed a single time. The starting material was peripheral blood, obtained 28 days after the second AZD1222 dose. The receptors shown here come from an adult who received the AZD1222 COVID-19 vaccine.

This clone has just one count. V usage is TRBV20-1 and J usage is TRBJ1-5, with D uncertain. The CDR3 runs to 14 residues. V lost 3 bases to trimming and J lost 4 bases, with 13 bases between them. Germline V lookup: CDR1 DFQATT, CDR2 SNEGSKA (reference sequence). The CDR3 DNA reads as TGCAGTGCTAGTAGTTTCACCAGAAATCAGCCCCAGCATTTT. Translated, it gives CSASSFTRNQPQHF.

The CDR3, as DNA: TGTGCCAGCAGCCAAGATGCCGTCAGGAGTGGGGGCACCTACAATGAGCAGTTCTTC. This codes for CASSQDAVRSGGTYNEQFF. V gene TRBV14 combines with J gene TRBJ2-1, with D possibly matching TRBD1 (6 bases). This CDR3 has 19 residues. V was clipped by 0 bases and J by 2 bases, with 20 bases between them. CDR1 is SGHDN and CDR2 is FVKESK in the germline V gene.

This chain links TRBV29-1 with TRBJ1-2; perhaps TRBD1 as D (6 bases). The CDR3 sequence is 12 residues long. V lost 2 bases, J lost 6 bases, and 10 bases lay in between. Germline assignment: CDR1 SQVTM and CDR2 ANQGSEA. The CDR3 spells CSVEMAGDGYTF. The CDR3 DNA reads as TGCAGCGTTGAAATGGCAGGGGATGGCTACACCTTC.

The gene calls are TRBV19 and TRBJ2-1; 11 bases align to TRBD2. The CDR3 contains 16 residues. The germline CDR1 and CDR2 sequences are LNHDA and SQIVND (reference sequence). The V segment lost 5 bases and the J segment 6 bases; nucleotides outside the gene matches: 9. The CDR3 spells CASSSKTSGITNEQFF. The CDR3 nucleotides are TGTGCCAGTAGTTCTAAGACTAGCGGGATTACCAATGAGCAGTTCTTC. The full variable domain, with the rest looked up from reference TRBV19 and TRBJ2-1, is DGGITQSPKYLFRKEGQNVTLSCEQNLNHDAMYWYRQDPGQGLRLIYYSQIVNDFQKGDIAEGYSVSREKKESFPLTVTSAQKNPTAFYLCASSSKTSGITNEQFFGPGTRLTVL.

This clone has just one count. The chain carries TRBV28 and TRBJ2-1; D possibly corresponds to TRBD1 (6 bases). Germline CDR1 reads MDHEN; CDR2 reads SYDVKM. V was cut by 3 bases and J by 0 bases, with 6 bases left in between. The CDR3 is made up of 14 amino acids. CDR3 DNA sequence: TGTGCCAGCAGTTTGACAGGCTCCTACAATGAGCAGTTCTTC. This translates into CASSLTGSYNEQFF.

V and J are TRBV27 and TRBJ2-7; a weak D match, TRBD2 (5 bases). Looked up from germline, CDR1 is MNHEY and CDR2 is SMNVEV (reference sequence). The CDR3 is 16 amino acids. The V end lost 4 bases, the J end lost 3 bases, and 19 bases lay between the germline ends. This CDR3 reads CASSSAHLRTHYEQYF. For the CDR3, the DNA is TGTGCCAGCAGTTCAGCCCACCTAAGGACTCACTACGAGCAGTACTTC.

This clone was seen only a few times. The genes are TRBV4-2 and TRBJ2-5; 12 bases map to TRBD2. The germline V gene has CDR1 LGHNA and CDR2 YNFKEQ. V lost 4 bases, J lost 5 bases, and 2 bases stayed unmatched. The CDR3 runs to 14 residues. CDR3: CASSPSGGVETQYF. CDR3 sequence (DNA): TGTGCCAGCAGCCCTAGCGGGGGGGTTGAGACCCAGTACTTC.

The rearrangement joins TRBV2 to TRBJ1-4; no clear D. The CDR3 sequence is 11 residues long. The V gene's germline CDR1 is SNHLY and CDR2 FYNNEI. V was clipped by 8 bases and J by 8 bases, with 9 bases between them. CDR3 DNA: TGTGCCAGCGCCCCCCGAGAAAAACTGTTTTTT. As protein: CASAPREKLFF. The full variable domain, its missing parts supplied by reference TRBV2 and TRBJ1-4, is EPEVTQTPSHQVTQMGQEVILRCVPISNHLYFYWYRQILGQKVEFLVSFYNNEISEKSEIFDDQFSVERPDGSNFTLKIRSTKLEDSAMYFCASAPREKLFFGSGTQLSVL.

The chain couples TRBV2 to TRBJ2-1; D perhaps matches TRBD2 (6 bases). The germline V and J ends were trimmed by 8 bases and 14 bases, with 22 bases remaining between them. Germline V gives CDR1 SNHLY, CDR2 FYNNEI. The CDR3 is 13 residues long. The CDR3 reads CASRWDPPGDEFF. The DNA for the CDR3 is TGTGCCAGCCGCTGGGATCCCCCGGGAGATGAGTTCTTC. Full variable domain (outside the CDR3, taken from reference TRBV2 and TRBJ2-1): EPEVTQTPSHQVTQMGQEVILRCVPISNHLYFYWYRQILGQKVEFLVSFYNNEISEKSEIFDDQFSVERPDGSNFTLKIRSTKLEDSAMYFCASRWDPPGDEFFGPGTRLTVL.

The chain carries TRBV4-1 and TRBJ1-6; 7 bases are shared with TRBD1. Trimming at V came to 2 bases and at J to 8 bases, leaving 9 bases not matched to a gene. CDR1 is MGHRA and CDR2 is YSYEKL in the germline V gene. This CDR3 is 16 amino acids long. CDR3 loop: CASSQPPQGRDSPLHF. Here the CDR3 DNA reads TGCGCCAGCAGCCAACCTCCACAGGGGCGTGATTCACCCCTCCACTTT.

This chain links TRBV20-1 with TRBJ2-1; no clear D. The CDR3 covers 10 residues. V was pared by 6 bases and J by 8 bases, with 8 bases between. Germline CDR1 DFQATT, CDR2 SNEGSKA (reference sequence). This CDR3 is CSARIYEQFF. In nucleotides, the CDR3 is TGCAGTGCCAGAATTTATGAGCAGTTCTTC.

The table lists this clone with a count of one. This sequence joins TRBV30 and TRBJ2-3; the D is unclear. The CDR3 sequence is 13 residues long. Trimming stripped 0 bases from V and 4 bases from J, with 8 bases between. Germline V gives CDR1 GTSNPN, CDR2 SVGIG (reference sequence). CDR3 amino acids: CAWSVYRADTQYF. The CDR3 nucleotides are TGTGCCTGGAGTGTATATAGGGCAGATACGCAGTATTTT.

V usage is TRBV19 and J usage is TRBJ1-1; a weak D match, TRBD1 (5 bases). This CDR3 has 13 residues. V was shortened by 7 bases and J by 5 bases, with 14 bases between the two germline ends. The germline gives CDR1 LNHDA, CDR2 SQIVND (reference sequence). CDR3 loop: CASTIGRGTEAFF. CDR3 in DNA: TGTGCCAGTACCATCGGTAGGGGAACTGAAGCTTTCTTT.

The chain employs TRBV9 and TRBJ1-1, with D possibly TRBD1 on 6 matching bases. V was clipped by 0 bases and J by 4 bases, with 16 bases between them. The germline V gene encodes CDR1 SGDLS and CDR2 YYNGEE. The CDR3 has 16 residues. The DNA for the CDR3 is TGTGCCAGCAGCGTAGTAGGGGGAAAGGTGGGCACTGAAGCTTTCTTT. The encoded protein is CASSVVGGKVGTEAFF.

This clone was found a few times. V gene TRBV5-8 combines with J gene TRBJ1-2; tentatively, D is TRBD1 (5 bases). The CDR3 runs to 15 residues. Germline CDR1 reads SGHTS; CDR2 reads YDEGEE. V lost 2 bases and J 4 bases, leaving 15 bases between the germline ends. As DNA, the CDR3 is TGTGCCAGCAGCTTCCGGGGCGACAGAGCCTATGGCTACACCTTC. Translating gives CASSFRGDRAYGYTF.

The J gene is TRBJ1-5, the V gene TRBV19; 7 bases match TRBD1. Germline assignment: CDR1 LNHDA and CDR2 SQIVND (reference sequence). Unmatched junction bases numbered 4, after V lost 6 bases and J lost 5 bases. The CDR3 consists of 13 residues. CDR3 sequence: CASREGAHQPQHF. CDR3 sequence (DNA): TGTGCCAGTAGGGAGGGGGCCCATCAGCCCCAGCATTTT.

CDR3 nucleotides: TGTGCCAGCAGCTTGGTGCAGGGAGTTGCCGGGGAGCTGTTTTTT. Protein: CASSLVQGVAGELFF. The rearrangement joins TRBV5-6 to TRBJ2-2; the D call may be TRBD1 or TRBD2 (5 bases each). V lost 0 bases and J 6 bases, leaving 12 bases between the germline ends. CDR3 length: 15 amino acids. Per the germline V gene, CDR1 is SGHDT and CDR2 is YYEEEE.

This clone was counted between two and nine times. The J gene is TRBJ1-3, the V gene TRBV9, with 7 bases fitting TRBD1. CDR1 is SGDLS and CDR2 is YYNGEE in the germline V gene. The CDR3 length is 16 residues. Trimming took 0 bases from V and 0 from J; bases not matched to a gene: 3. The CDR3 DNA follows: TGTGCCAGCAGCGTAGGAGGGGGCAGCTCTGGAAACACCATATATTTT. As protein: CASSVGGGSSGNTIYF. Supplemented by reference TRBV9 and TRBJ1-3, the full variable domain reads DSGVTQTPKHLITATGQRVTLRCSPRSGDLSVYWYQQSLDQGLQFLIQYYNGEERAKGNILERFSAQQFPDLHSELNLSSLELGDSALYFCASSVGGGSSGNTIYFGEGSWLTVV.